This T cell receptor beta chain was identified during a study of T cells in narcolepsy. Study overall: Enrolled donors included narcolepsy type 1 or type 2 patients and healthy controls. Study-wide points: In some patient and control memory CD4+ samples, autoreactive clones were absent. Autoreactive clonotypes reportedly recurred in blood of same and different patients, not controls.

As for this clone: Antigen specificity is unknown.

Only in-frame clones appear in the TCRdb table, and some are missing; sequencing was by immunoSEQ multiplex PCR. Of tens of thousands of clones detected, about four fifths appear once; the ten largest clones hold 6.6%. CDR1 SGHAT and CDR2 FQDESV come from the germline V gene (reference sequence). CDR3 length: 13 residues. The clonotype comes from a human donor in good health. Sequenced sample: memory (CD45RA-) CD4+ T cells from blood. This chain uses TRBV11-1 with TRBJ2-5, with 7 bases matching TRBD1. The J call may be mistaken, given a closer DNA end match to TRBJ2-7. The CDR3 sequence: CASSWGQNYEQYF. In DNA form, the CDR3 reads TGTGCCAGCAGCTGGGGACAGAACTACGAGCAGTACTTC.